Below are 16 T cell receptor beta chains sequenced from a single sample in a study of T cell repertoires in cytomegalovirus infection. TCRdb called the reads again in MiXCR, with one record for every CDR3 protein. The sample lists a few hundred thousand distinct CDR3 sequences, around 40% occurring once. Their recognized antigens are unknown. This sample comprised cultured PBMCs, obtained from culture after CMV antigen stimulation. The receptors derive from a human donor in good health (CMV status not recorded). Some clones in this sample may be carry-over from other donors' samples.

This clonotype appeared many times. V gene TRBV7-2 combines with J gene TRBJ2-7; D is perhaps TRBD2 (6 bases). CDR3 length: 12 amino acids. Between the trimmed V and J ends, which lost 2 bases and 7 bases, there was a span of 9 bases. Germline CDR1 reads SGHTA; CDR2 reads FQGNSA. CDR3 sequence (DNA): TGTGCCAGCAGCTTAACGGGAGAAGAGCAGTACTTC. Amino acids: CASSLTGEEQYF.

The V call is TRBV14, the J call TRBJ2-5; D is ambiguous. CDR1 is SGHDN, CDR2 FVKESK, per germline. The CDR3 consists of 15 residues. V was trimmed by 0 bases and J by 5 bases, leaving 13 bases between them. The CDR3 sequence is CASSQDLGARETQYF. The CDR3 coding sequence is TGTGCCAGCAGCCAAGATCTTGGCGCTAGGGAGACCCAGTACTTC.

In this sample, this clonotype turned up a few times. V gene TRBV20-1 combines with J gene TRBJ2-2; D remains unclear. Trimming took off 1 base at V and 6 bases at J, with 6 bases between the two ends. Germline V gene lookup returns CDR1 DFQATT and CDR2 SNEGSKA (reference sequence). The CDR3 sequence is 12 residues long. DNA for the CDR3: TGCAGTGCTAGAGTTGGCGCCGGGGAGCTGTTTTTT. Its translation: CSARVGAGELFF.

Many counts were recorded for this clonotype. The gene calls are TRBV7-2 and TRBJ2-2; TRBD1 agrees at 9 bases. CDR3 length: 14 amino acids. V trimming: 1 base; J trimming: 6 bases; junction bases outside the gene matches: 0. Germline V CDR1 and CDR2: SGHTA, FQGNSA. The CDR3 DNA is TGTGCCAGCAGCTTAGGACAGGGGGCCGGGGAGCTGTTTTTT. Protein: CASSLGQGAGELFF.

The chain employs TRBV20-1 and TRBJ1-5, with TRBD1 as a possible D gene (5 bases). Trimming pared 6 bases from V and 1 base from J, leaving 16 bases between. Looked up from germline, CDR1 is DFQATT and CDR2 is SNEGSKA (reference sequence). The CDR3 is 15 amino acids. The CDR3 sequence is CSAAAGGGSNQPQHF. In DNA, the CDR3 is TGCAGTGCCGCCGCGGGGGGGGGAAGCAATCAGCCCCAGCATTTT.

The chain couples TRBV12-3 or TRBV12-4 to TRBJ1-1, with 7 bases that match TRBD1. CDR3 length: 13 residues. The J segment lost 5 bases and the V segment lost 5 bases, leaving 5 bases of the junction unmatched. CDR3 sequence (DNA): TGTGCCAGCAGTAGGGGACAGCGAACTGAAGCTTTCTTT. This gives the protein CASSRGQRTEAFF.

V usage is TRBV5-1 and J usage is TRBJ2-5, with 7 bases identical to TRBD2. The CDR3 has 14 residues. V shed 5 bases and J 2 bases; nucleotides not matched to a gene: 6. Per the germline V gene, CDR1 is SGHRS and CDR2 is YFSETQ. The CDR3: CASRYTGRQETQYF. In DNA form, the CDR3 reads TGCGCCAGCAGGTACACCGGGAGGCAAGAGACCCAGTACTTC. Drawing the rest from reference TRBV5-1 and TRBJ2-5, the complete variable domain is KAGVTQTPRYLIKTRGQQVTLSCSPISGHRSVSWYQQTPGQGLQFLFEYFSETQRNKGNFPGRFSGRQFSNSRSEMNVSTLELGDSALYLCASRYTGRQETQYFGPGTRLLVL.

The V call is TRBV29-1, the J call TRBJ1-2; D gene ambiguous. The germline gives CDR1 SQVTM, CDR2 ANQGSEA. This CDR3 region has 14 residues. V lost 2 bases and J lost 4, with 14 bases in between. The CDR3 DNA is TGCAGCGTTGAAATAGGTACCGGCGGCTATGGCTACACCTTC. Amino acids: CSVEIGTGGYGYTF. Variable domain in full (rest from reference TRBV29-1 and TRBJ1-2): SAVISQKPSRDICQRGTSLTIQCQVDSQVTMMFWYRQQPGQSLTLIATANQGSEATYESGFVIDKFPISRPNLTFSTLTVSNMSPEDSSIYLCSVEIGTGGYGYTFGSGTRLTVV.

V is TRBV6-1 and J is TRBJ1-3; no reliable D call. The V gene lost 2 bases and the J gene lost 8 bases, with 13 bases spanning the gap. This CDR3 has 14 amino acids. Germline V gives CDR1 MNHNS, CDR2 SASEGT. CDR3 in DNA: TGTGCCAGCAGTGAAACCCGGGGTTTGGACACCATATATTTT. This codes for CASSETRGLDTIYF.

V and J are TRBV3-1 and TRBJ2-7; tentative D call: TRBD2 (6 bases). Deletions cut 4 bases from V and 0 bases from J, with 13 bases between. Germline CDR1 and CDR2: LGHDT and YNNKEL (reference sequence). CDR3 length: 15 amino acids. The chain's CDR3 is CASSPGTFNSYEQYF. The CDR3 DNA sequence: TGTGCCAGCAGCCCCGGGACTTTTAACTCCTACGAGCAGTACTTC.

This chain connects TRBV7-2 to TRBJ2-3; tentative D call: TRBD2 (5 bases). Trimming took off 3 bases at V and 2 bases at J, with 18 bases between the two ends. This CDR3 is built from 17 residues. The V gene's germline CDR1 is SGHTA and CDR2 FQGNSA. CDR3 residues: CASSFLASSRVTDTQYF. CDR3 bases: TGTGCCAGCAGCTTTCTGGCTAGCTCGAGGGTCACAGATACGCAGTATTTT.

This clonotype was counted between two and nine times. The rearrangement joins TRBV7-9 to TRBJ1-6; 7 nucleotides match TRBD1. Trimming removed 4 bases from V and 10 bases from J; junction bases left unmatched: 7. From germline, CDR1 is SEHNR and CDR2 FQNEAQ (reference sequence). The CDR3 contains 14 residues. The CDR3 region is CASSSTGRRSPLHF. The DNA of the CDR3 is TGTGCCAGCAGCTCGACAGGGCGGCGCTCACCCCTCCACTTT.

The chain combines TRBV29-1 with TRBJ2-7; TRBD1 matches at 11 bases. The V segment lost 7 bases and the J segment 3 bases; nucleotides outside the gene matches: 8. CDR1 SQVTM and CDR2 ANQGSEA come from the germline V gene. The CDR3 contains 14 residues. CDR3 in amino acids: CSAEGGQGGYEQYF. In DNA form, the CDR3 reads TGCAGCGCCGAGGGGGGACAGGGGGGCTACGAGCAGTACTTC.

The chain joins TRBV4-2 to TRBJ1-6, with D possibly being TRBD1 (5 bases). The V gene's germline CDR1 is LGHNA and CDR2 YNFKEQ. This CDR3 is 15 amino acids long. The V gene lost 4 bases and the J gene lost 7 bases, with 14 bases spanning the gap. The CDR3: CASSPPDRSNSPLHF. The DNA for the CDR3 is TGTGCCAGCAGCCCCCCAGACAGATCCAATTCACCCCTCCACTTT.

The V gene is TRBV2, the J gene TRBJ2-1, with 10 positions matching TRBD2. Trimming at V came to 10 bases and at J to 4 bases, leaving 7 bases not matched to a gene. The CDR3 spans 14 residues. Germline CDR1 is SNHLY and CDR2 is FYNNEI. The CDR3 DNA reads TGTGCCACCATTACACTAGCGGGATACAATGAGCAGTTCTTC. The encoded protein is CATITLAGYNEQFF.

This clonotype was detected many times. The rearrangement joins TRBV7-2 to TRBJ2-1, with D perhaps TRBD1 or TRBD2 (6 bases each). The CDR3 has 16 amino acids. Trimming stripped 5 bases from V and 7 bases from J, with 21 bases between. The germline V gene has CDR1 SGHTA and CDR2 FQGNSA. CDR3 sequence reads: CASSHRVLYGTNEQFF. The CDR3 DNA reads TGTGCCAGCAGCCACAGGGTCCTCTATGGGACTAATGAGCAGTTCTTC.